The rows below give T cell receptor beta chains drawn from one sample of a study of Ad26.COV2.S vaccination and SARS-CoV-2 variants. TCRdb keeps only in-frame clones here, not all; method: immunoSEQ multiplex PCR. The sample contains 300,000 to 500,000 clones, approximately 91% of which appear only once. This specimen was peripheral blood, taken in a trial of Ad26.COV2.S vaccine versus placebo. The source is a person between 18 and 60 years old who received the Ad26.COV2.S COVID-19 vaccine or a placebo. CDR3s include the opening cysteine and the closing phenylalanine or tryptophan.

V gene	CDR3 length	J gene	CDR3 protein
TRBV11-2	17	TRBJ2-1	CASSSLGGSYPYNEQFF
TRBV28	13	TRBJ2-1	CASSLGTRRQWFF
TRBV7-9	15	TRBJ2-1	CASSFGTRYYNEQFF
TRBV5-1	15	TRBJ2-3	CASSIQGGGTDTQYF
TRBV10-1	15	TRBJ2-5	CASSDRQAGQETQYF
TRBV5-4	13	TRBJ1-1	CASSFTVGTEAFF
TRBV10-1	15	TRBJ2-3	CASSESYGPTDTQYF
TRBV7-8	16	TRBJ1-1	CASSSLQPSPYAEAFF
TRBV5-5	16	TRBJ2-3	CASSFGNSPSTDTQYF
TRBV5-6	12	TRBJ2-1	CASSRGSHEQFF
TRBV5-4	12	TRBJ1-1	CASSLSGTEAFF
TRBV11-2	15	TRBJ2-7	CASSQLTGQPGEQYF
TRBV5-4	16	TRBJ2-3	CASSFGIAGPRDTQYF
TRBV7-6	17	TRBJ1-5	CASSLGPGQTSNQPQHF
TRBV19	13	TRBJ2-3	CASAPQGLDTQYF
TRBV29-1	14	TRBJ2-7	CSVVGTGQGTEQYF
TRBV6-6	13	TRBJ1-5	CATSTGGRQPQHF
TRBV7-8	14	TRBJ2-1	CASSLVGTYNEQFF
TRBV6-1	15	TRBJ1-2	CASSEALGLNYGYTF
TRBV6-4	12	TRBJ1-3	CASVDSGNTIYF
TRBV7-2	15	TRBJ1-3	CASSLAGDGGNTIYF
TRBV6-4	14	TRBJ2-2	CASSPDRGGGELFF
TRBV20-1	11	TRBJ2-7	CSAGGRLEQYF
TRBV29-1	14	TRBJ1-1	CSVDHTGLATEAFF